This T cell receptor beta chain derives from a study of T cell responses to AZD1222 COVID-19 vaccine. Points from the study as a whole: Donors were mostly white British, more females; clonal diversity possibly underestimated. It was only 6 or 7 AZD1222 recipients who were seropositive at baseline.

Notes on this clone: Its antigen is undetermined.

TCRdb's copy holds only in-frame clones and misses some; the assay was immunoSEQ multiplex PCR. The table records about 68,000 clones, about nine tenths of them present only once. This TCR was sampled from an adult in good health. The specimen comprised peripheral blood, sampled on day 0 of AZD1222 vaccination.

The CDR3 loop is CAWKRLAVSYEQYF. The CDR3 region has the DNA TGTGCCTGGAAGAGACTAGCGGTTTCCTACGAGCAGTACTTC. This rearrangement joins TRBV30 to TRBJ2-7, with 9 nucleotides matching TRBD2. The CDR3 totals 14 residues. Germline V lookup: CDR1 GTSNPN, CDR2 SVGIG (reference sequence). Unmatched junction bases numbered 5, after V lost 4 bases and J lost 1 base. The entire variable domain, with the rest obtained from reference TRBV30 and TRBJ2-7, is as follows: SQTIHQWPATLVQPVGSPLSLECTVEGTSNPNLYWYRQAAGRGLQLLFYSVGIGQISSEVPQNLSASRPQDRQFILSSKKLLLSDSGFYLCAWKRLAVSYEQYFGPGTRLTVT.